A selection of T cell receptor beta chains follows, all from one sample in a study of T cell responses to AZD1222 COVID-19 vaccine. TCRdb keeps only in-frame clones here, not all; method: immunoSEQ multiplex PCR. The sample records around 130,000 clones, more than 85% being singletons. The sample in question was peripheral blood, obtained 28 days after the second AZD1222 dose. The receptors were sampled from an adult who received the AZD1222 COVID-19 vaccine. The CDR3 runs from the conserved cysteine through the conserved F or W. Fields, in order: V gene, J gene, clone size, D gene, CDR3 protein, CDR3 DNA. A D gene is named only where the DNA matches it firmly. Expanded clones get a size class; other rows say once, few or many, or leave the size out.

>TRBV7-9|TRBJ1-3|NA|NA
CASSHLTGSTGNTIYF
TGTGCCAGCAGCCACCTTACCGGCTCGACGGGAAACACCATATATTTT
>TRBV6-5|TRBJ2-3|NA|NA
CASSYTRSSTDTQYF
TGTGCCAGCAGTTATACGCGTTCTAGCACAGATACGCAGTATTTT
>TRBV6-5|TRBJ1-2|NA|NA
CASSLRPGTPDGYTF
TGTGCCAGCAGTTTGAGACCCGGGACACCAGATGGCTACACCTTC
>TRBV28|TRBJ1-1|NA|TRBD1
CASSLNAGTGEIFPLNTEAFF
TGTGCCAGCAGTTTAAATGCCGGGACAGGGGAGATTTTTCCGCTGAACACTGAAGCTTTCTTT
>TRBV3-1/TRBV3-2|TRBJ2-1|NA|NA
CASSLRPVYNEQFF
TGTGCCAGCAGCCTTAGGCCGGTTTACAATGAGCAGTTCTTC
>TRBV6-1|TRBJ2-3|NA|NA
CASSERDTDTQYF
TGTGCCAGCAGTGAAAGGGACACAGATACGCAGTATTTT
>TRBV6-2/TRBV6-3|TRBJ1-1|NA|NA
CASSYSGRVNTEAFF
TGTGCCAGCAGTTACTCGGGACGGGTGAACACTGAAGCTTTCTTT
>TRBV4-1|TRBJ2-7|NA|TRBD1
CASSHLTTGKSYEQYF
TGCGCCAGCAGCCACCTAACGACAGGGAAATCCTACGAGCAGTACTTC
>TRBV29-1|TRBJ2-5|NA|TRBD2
CSVEGESFREAQYF
TGCAGCGTTGAGGGGGAATCCTTCCGGGAGGCCCAGTACTTC
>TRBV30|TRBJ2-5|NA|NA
CAWEQGLGKTQYF
TGTGCCTGGGAACAGGGTCTGGGGAAGACCCAGTACTTC
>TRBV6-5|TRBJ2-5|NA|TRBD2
CASSYGGLVLQETQYF
TGTGCCAGCAGTTACGGGGGACTAGTTCTCCAAGAGACCCAGTACTTC
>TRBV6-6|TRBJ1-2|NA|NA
CASSGQRDGYTF
TGTGCCAGCAGTGGACAGAGGGATGGCTACACCTTC
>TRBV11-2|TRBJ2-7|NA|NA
CASSSTVVGYEQYF
TGTGCCAGCAGCTCAACGGTGGTGGGCTACGAGCAGTACTTC
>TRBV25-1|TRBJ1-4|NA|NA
CASSDPDGGTNEKLFF
TGTGCCAGCAGTGATCCGGACGGAGGAACTAATGAAAAACTGTTTTTT
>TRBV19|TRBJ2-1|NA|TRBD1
CASSRTGDNEQFF
TGTGCCAGTAGCAGGACAGGGGACAATGAGCAGTTCTTC
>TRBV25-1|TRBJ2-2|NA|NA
CASSPAGVTGELFF
TGTGCCAGTTCACCGGCAGGGGTCACCGGGGAGCTGTTTTTT
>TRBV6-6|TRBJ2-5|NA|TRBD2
CASSYWENERGTQYF
TGTGCCAGCAGTTACTGGGAGAACGAGCGGGGGACCCAGTACTTC
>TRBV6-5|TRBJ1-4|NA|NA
CASRRDINEKLFF
TGTGCCAGCCGCCGGGACATTAATGAAAAACTGTTTTTT
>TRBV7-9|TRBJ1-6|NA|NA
CASSLKGPNTNSPLHF
TGTGCCAGCAGCCTAAAGGGACCGAATACTAATTCACCCCTCCACTTT
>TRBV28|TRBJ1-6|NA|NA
CASSSGNSPLHF
TGTGCCAGCAGTTCAGGGAATTCACCCCTCCACTTT
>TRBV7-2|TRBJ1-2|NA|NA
CASSLFGGRSGYTF
TGTGCCAGCAGCCTTTTCGGGGGGCGATCTGGCTACACCTTC
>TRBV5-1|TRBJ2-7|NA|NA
CASSLVGTIPYEQYF
TGCGCCAGCAGCTTAGTCGGGACAATACCCTACGAGCAGTACTTC
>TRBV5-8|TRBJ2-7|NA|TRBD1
CASSLLGQGSEQYF
TGTGCCAGCAGCTTGTTGGGACAGGGTAGCGAGCAGTACTTC
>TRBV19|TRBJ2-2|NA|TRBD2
CASRALAANTGELFF
TGTGCCAGTAGAGCCCTAGCGGCGAACACCGGGGAGCTGTTTTTT
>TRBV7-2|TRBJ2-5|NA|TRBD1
CASSGPGQGETQYF
TGTGCCAGCAGCGGACCGGGACAGGGAGAGACCCAGTACTTC
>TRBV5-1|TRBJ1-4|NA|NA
CASTVMGLNEKLFF
TGCGCCAGCACCGTCATGGGACTTAATGAAAAACTGTTTTTT
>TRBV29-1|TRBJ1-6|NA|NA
CSVDYRVGSPLHF
TGCAGCGTTGATTACAGGGTGGGTTCACCCCTCCACTTT
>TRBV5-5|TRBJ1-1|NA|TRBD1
CASSLTGGEAFF
TGTGCCAGCAGCCTTACAGGGGGTGAGGCTTTCTTT
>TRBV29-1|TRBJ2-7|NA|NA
CSVSGTPYEQYF
TGCAGCGTCTCCGGGACCCCCTACGAGCAGTACTTC
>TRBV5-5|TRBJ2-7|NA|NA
CASSLIYEQYF
TGTGCCAGCAGCTTGATCTACGAGCAGTACTTC
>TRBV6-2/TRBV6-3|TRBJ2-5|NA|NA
CASSYTGGRETQYF
TGTGCCAGCAGTTACACAGGTGGTAGGGAGACCCAGTACTTC
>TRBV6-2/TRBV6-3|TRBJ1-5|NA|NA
CASSRGKDAPSVPQHF
TGTGCCAGCAGCCGGGGTAAGGACGCTCCTTCTGTGCCCCAGCATTTT
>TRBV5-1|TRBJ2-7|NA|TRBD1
CASSFGQGPGQYF
TGCGCCAGCAGCTTCGGACAGGGTCCGGGGCAGTACTTC
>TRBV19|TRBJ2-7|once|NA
CASSMGPPASSYEQYF
TGTGCCAGTAGTATGGGACCACCCGCCAGCTCCTACGAGCAGTACTTC
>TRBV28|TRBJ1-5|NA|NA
CASSLVSLAGSNNQPQHF
TGTGCCAGCAGTTTAGTATCTTTGGCAGGATCAAACAATCAGCCCCAGCATTTT
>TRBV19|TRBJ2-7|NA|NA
CASSIQGSYEQYF
TGTGCCAGTAGTATCCAGGGGTCCTACGAGCAGTACTTC
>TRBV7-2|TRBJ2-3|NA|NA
CASSLWRSSTDTQYF
TGTGCCAGCAGCTTGTGGCGGAGTTCCACAGATACGCAGTATTTT
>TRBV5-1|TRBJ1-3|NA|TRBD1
CASSRDRASGNTIYF
TGCGCCAGCAGCAGGGACAGGGCCTCGGGAAACACCATATATTTT
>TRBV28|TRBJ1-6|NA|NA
CASSLPAAGNPPLHF
TGTGCCAGCAGTTTGCCGGCGGCAGGGAATCCACCCCTCCACTTT
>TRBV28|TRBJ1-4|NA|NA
CASNELRGSNEKLFF
TGTGCCAGCAATGAATTGAGGGGGTCGAATGAAAAACTGTTTTTT